This TCR beta chain comes out of a study of blood T cell repertoires in COVID-19 (TCRdb year 2020). Background for the entire study: Collaborator samples came from the United States, Italy and Spain and covered acute and convalescent phases of COVID-19. The repertoires were released in a freely available public database intended as a resource for research on the immune response to SARS-CoV-2. Subjects who had been exposed to COVID-19, were actively infected with it, or had recovered from it provided the deeply sampled blood TCRbeta repertoires that made up the dataset. HLA class I and class II types, where available, came from metadata supplied by the sample provider rather than from assay-based typing. Nearly every sample came with metadata listing a de-identified subject ID, COVID-19 status, age in years and sex. Samples came from the ongoing ImmuneRACE study (first 160 participants) plus 1,254 subjects from 6 global collaborators. The prospective study material was composed of cDNA or gDNA derived from T cells, B-cell-depleted T cells, or PBMCs.

What the study reported, not specific to this receptor: The amount of clinical and demographic metadata varied by source and participant and was provided uncurated.

Details on this clone: Its cognate antigen has yet to be identified. The sample holds no much larger clone one base away, and base qualities are not on file.

TCRbeta CDR3 regions were amplified from genomic DNA by means of the immunoSEQ Assay, a bias-controlled multiplex PCR. On the study's bioinformatics: Within the assay, amplification of reference gene primers was used to estimate how many nucleated cells each sample contained. To quantify the absolute abundance of each unique TCRbeta CDR3 rearrangement, sequence reads were collapsed and filtered. For each sample, productive Simpson clonality was calculated as the square root of Simpson's diversity index across productive rearrangements. Here the immuneACCESS table is served through TCRdb, limited to in-frame sequences with V and J called. Missing clones are a known gap in these copies; in checked studies unresolved V genes cover under half, and the rest lacks a known reason. The V and J calls and clone size were taken over from that table, and D and trimming were inferred from the DNA. For this sample the table gives just under 95,000 clones, of which roughly 75% were detected only once. The ten largest make up 8.7% of the sample.

Samples from volunteer blood donors who had recovered from COVID-19 were contributed by a second Seattle source. The collaborating institutions used their own protocols to collect whole blood in K2EDTA tubes. For TCRbeta analysis, collaborator samples were shipped as frozen whole blood, as isolated PBMCs, or as DNA extracted from either sample type. CDR1 and CDR2 were assigned from the germline V gene (reference sequence) as LGHDT and YNNKEL. Relative to germline, V is missing 4 bases and J is missing 9 bases, with 3 bases of the junction outside any gene match. The CDR3 spans 13 residues, from the cysteine through the phenylalanine. Of all the DNA, just the CDR3 is kept, 39 bases in frame from base 1.

The sequence joins TRBV3-1 (or the pseudogene TRBV3-2) to TRBJ2-1; the central 10 bases match TRBD1. This receptor was obtained from a middle-aged man who had recovered from COVID-19. Sequencing was done on a sample of peripheral blood. The CDR3 is CASSRGQGTEQFF. The DNA sequence is given as TGTGCCAGCAGCCGGGGACAGGGGACTGAGCAGTTCTTC.